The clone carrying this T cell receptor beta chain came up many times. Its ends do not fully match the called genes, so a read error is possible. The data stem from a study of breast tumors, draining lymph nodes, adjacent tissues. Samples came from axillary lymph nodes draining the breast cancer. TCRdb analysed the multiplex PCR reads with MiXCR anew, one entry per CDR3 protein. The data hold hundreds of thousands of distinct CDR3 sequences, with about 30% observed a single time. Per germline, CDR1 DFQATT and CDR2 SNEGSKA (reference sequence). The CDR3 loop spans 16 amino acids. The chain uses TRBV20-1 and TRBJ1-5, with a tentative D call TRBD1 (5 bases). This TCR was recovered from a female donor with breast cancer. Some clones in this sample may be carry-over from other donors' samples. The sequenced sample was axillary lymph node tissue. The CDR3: CSAGDPRTGGGQPQHF. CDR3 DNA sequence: TGCAGTGCTGGAGATCCCCGGACCGGGGGAGGCCAGCCCCAGCATTTT.